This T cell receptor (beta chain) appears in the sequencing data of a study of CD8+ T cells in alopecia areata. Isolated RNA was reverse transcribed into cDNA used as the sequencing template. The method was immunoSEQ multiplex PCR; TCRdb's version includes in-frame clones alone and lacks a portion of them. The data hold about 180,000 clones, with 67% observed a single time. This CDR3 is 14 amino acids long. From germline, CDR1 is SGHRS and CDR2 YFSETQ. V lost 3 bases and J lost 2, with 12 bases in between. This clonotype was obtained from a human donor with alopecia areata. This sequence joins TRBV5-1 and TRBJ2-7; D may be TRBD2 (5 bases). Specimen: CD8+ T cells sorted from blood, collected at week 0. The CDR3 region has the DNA TGCGCCAGCAGCTACGGGGATTCGGCCTACGAGCAGTACTTC. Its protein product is CASSYGDSAYEQYF.